Shown below are 7 T cell receptor beta chains from a single sample sequenced in a study of blood T cell repertoires in COVID-19. This table comes from immunoSEQ multiplex PCR, and its TCRdb copy is limited to in-frame clones, with some not included. Among about 330,000 clones listed, around 87% were seen once. The source material was PBMCs or T cells enriched from blood (not recorded which). These receptor sequences come from a woman aged 25-40 years who had recovered from COVID-19.

This clone was counted only a few times. The genes are TRBV10-3 and TRBJ1-2; 9 nucleotides align to TRBD1. V lost 4 bases, J lost 7 bases, and 10 bases stayed unmatched. CDR1 is ENHRY and CDR2 is SYGVKD in the germline V gene. The CDR3 sequence is 15 residues long. Written as DNA, the CDR3 is TGTGCCATCAGTGGCCGGGACAGGGATTGGGGTGGCTACACCTTC. Its protein product is CAISGRDRDWGGYTF.

V and J are TRBV27 and TRBJ1-1, with a weak D call TRBD1 (6 bases). The V gene lost 7 bases and the J gene lost 3 bases, with 15 bases spanning the gap. CDR3 length equals 14 residues. Germline V lookup: CDR1 MNHEY, CDR2 SMNVEV (reference sequence). As DNA, the CDR3 is TGTGCCAGCATTCATGGACAGACTGACACTGAAGCTTTCTTT. This translates into CASIHGQTDTEAFF.

The chain has TRBV11-3 and TRBJ2-1, with a weak D call TRBD1 (5 bases). Germline V gene lookup returns CDR1 SGHNT and CDR2 YENEEA. Deletions cut 5 bases from V and 9 bases from J, with 20 bases between. This CDR3 has 15 residues. The CDR3 reads CASSSNTERDSEQFF. DNA of the CDR3: TGTGCCAGCAGCAGTAATACAGAGAGAGACAGTGAGCAGTTCTTC.

This clone was recorded only once. The chain links TRBV5-1 to TRBJ1-1, with a possible D match to TRBD1 (6 bases). The CDR3 loop spans 13 amino acids. CDR1 SGHRS and CDR2 YFSETQ come from the germline V gene. The V and J ends lost 2 bases and 5 bases respectively, with 10 bases between them. CDR3 coding DNA: TGCGCCAGCAGCTTACAGGGTACGACTGAAGCTTTCTTT. Protein sequence: CASSLQGTTEAFF.

The chain uses TRBV2 and TRBJ2-7; tentative D call: TRBD1 (6 bases). Trimming removed 3 bases at V and 1 base at J, with 13 bases between. The CDR3 extends over 15 amino acids. Germline CDR1 reads SNHLY; CDR2 reads FYNNEI. The CDR3 coding sequence is TGTGCCAGCAGTGACTACAGAAGGGGGTCCTACGAGCAGTACTTC. It encodes CASSDYRRGSYEQYF.

This chain uses TRBV3-1 (or the pseudogene TRBV3-2) with TRBJ1-4; tentative D call: TRBD1 (6 bases). This CDR3 contains 16 residues. Trimming cost V 3 bases and J 5 bases, with 16 bases left between them. Germline CDR1 and CDR2: LGHDT and YNNKEL (reference sequence). Written as DNA, the CDR3 is TGTGCCAGCAGCCATCACGGGGGGGCGTTGAATGAAAAACTGTTTTTT. This sequence encodes CASSHHGGALNEKLFF.

The chain carries TRBV7-9 and TRBJ1-2, with D maybe TRBD1 (5 bases). V was clipped by 8 bases and J by 8 bases, with 21 bases between them. The CDR3 contains 14 residues. Germline CDR1 is SEHNR and CDR2 is FQNEAQ (reference sequence). In DNA, the CDR3 is TGTGCCAGCCGAAACGTCCAAGGGGCGCGGGGCTACACCTTC. It specifies CASRNVQGARGYTF.